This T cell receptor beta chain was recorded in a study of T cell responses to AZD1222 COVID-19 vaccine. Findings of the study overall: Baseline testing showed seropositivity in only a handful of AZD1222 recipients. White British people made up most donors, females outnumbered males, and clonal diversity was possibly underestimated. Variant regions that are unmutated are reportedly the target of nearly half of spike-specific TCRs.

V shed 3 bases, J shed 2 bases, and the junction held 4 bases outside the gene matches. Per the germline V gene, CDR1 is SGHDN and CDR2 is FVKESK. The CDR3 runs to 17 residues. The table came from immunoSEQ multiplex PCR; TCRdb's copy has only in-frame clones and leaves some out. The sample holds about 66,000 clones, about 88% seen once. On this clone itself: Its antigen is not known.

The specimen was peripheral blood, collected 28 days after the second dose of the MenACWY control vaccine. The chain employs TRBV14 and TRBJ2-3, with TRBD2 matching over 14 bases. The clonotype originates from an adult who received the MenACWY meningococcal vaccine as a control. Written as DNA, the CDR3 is TGTGCCAGCAGCCAGATGACTAGCGGGGGGGCCACAGATACGCAGTATTTT. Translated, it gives CASSQMTSGGATDTQYF.